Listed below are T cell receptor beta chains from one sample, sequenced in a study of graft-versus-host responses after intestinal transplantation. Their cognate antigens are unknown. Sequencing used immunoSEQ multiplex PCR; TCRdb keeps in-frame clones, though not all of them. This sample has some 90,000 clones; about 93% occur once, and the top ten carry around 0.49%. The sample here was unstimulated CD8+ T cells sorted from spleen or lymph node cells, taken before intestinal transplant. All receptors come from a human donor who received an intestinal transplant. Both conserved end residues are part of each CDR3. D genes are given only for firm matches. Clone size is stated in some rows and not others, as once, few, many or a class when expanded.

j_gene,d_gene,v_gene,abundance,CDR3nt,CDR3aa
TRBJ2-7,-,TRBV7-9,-,TGTGCCAGCAGCCCCGTGCCGGGGGTATACGAGCAGTACTTC,CASSPVPGVYEQYF
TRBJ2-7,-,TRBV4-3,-,TGCGCCAGCAGCCAAGGCGGGACTTCCGCCTACGAGCAGTACTTC,CASSQGGTSAYEQYF
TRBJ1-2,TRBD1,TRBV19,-,TGTGCCAGTAGTGCACCATCTGGTGGAGGGGGCGTGCGTGGCTACACCTTC,CASSAPSGGGGVRGYTF
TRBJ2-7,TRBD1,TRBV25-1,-,TGTGCCAGCAGTGAATTATCCGCGGGACAGGGTCTCTACGAGCAGTACTTC,CASSELSAGQGLYEQYF
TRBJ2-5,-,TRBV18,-,TGTGCCAGCTCATTCCAGGGCCAAGAGACCCAGTACTTC,CASSFQGQETQYF
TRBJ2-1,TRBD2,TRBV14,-,TGTGCCAGCAGCAACCGGACTAGCGGGGCCTCGGATGAGCAGTTCTTC,CASSNRTSGASDEQFF
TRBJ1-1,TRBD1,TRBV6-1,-,TGTGCCAGCAGATCCAGACAGGGGGACACTGAAGCTTTCTTT,CASRSRQGDTEAFF
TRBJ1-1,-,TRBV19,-,TGTGCCAGTAGTATCACCAGCGGCGGGGAAGCTTTCTTT,CASSITSGGEAFF
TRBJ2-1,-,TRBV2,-,TGTGCCAGCAGTGATAAAACCTACAATGAGCAGTTCTTC,CASSDKTYNEQFF
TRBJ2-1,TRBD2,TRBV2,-,TGTGCCAGCAGTGAATCTGTAGCGGGAGGGCCCGAGCAGTTCTTC,CASSESVAGGPEQFF
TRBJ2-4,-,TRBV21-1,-,TGTGCCAGCAGCAAAGTTATCGACCCAAGGGGGCAAAACATTCAGTACTTC,CASSKVIDPRGQNIQYF
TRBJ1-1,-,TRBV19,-,TGTGCCGGGTTGCAGTGGACGGACATGAACACTGAAGCTTTCTTT,CAGLQWTDMNTEAFF
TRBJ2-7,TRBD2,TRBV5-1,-,TGCGCCAGCAGCTCCTTACTAGCGGGAGATCCCGAGCAGTACTTC,CASSSLLAGDPEQYF
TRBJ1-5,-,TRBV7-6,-,TGTGCCAGCAGCTTCGGACCCGGGGGACGCATTCAGCCCCAGCATTTT,CASSFGPGGRIQPQHF
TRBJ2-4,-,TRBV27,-,TGTGCCAGCAGTTCCCTGGGGGGTACGTCCAAAAACATTCAGTACTTC,CASSSLGGTSKNIQYF
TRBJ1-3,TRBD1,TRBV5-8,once,TGTGCCAGCAGCCCCGACAGGGACCTTATACTCTCTGGAAACACCATATATTTT,CASSPDRDLILSGNTIYF
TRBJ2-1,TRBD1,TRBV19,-,TGTGCCAGTAGTCTTAGACAGGGGTTCTTACATGAGCAGTTCTTC,CASSLRQGFLHEQFF
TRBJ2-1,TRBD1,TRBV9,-,TGTGCCAGCAGCGTATATTCGACAGGGGGGAGCTCCTACAATGAGCAGTTCTTC,CASSVYSTGGSSYNEQFF
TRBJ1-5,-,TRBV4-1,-,TGCGCCAGCAGCCAAGATCCTCTCGACAGGTTCCTAATGAATCAGCCCCAGCATTTT,CASSQDPLDRFLMNQPQHF
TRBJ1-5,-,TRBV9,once,TGTGCCAGCAGCGAGGGAGGTAGTAATCAGCCCCAGCATTTT,CASSEGGSNQPQHF
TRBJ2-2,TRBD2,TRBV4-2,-,TGTGCCAGCAGCCAAGAAAACTCGAGCGGGGGGGTAGCCGGGGAGCTGTTTTTT,CASSQENSSGGVAGELFF
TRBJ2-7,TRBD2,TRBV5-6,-,TGTGCCAGCAGCTTGGTGGGGGGAGGGGAGCAGTACTTC,CASSLVGGGEQYF
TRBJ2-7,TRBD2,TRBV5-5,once,TGTGCCAGCAGCTTGGGGTGGACTAGCGGGTTCTACGAGCAGTACTTC,CASSLGWTSGFYEQYF
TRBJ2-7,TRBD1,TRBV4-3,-,TGCGCCAGCAGCAAGGACAGGGGTTCCGTCAACGAGCAGTACTTC,CASSKDRGSVNEQYF
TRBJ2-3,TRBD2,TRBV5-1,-,TGCGCCAGCAGCCAGGGGACTAGCGGCACAGATACGCAGTATTTT,CASSQGTSGTDTQYF
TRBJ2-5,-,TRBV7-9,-,TGTGCCAGCAGCTTAGCATCGCGTCGGGGGCAAGAGACCCAGTACTTC,CASSLASRRGQETQYF